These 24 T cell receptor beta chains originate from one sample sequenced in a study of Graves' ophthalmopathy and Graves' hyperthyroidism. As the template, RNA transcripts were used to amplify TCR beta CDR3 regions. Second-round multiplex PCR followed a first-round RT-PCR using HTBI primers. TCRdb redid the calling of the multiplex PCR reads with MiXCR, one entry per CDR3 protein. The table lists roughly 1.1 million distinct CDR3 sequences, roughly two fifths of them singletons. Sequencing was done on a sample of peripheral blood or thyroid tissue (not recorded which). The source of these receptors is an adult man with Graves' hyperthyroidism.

The CDR3 sequence is CASSAGLAWARYEQYF. In DNA, the CDR3 is TGCGCCAGCAGTGCCGGACTAGCGTGGGCCCGGTACGAGCAGTACTTC. The rearrangement uses TRBV10-2 and TRBJ2-7; TRBD2 matches at 9 bases. From germline, CDR1 is WSHSY and CDR2 SAAADI. The V segment lost 4 bases and the J segment 4 bases; nucleotides outside the gene matches: 11. CDR3 length: 16 amino acids.

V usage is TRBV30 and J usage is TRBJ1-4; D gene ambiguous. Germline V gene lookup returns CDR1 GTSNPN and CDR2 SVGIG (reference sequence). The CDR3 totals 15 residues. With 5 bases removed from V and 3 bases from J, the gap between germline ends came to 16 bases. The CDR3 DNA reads TGTGCCTGGTCCCCCATCTGGGAATCTAATGAAAAACTGTTTTTT. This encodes CAWSPIWESNEKLFF.

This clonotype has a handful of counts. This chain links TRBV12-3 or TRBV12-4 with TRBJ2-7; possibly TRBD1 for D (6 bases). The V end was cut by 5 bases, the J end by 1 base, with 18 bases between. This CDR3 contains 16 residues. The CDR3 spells CASSLRTALGSYEQYF. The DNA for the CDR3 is TGTGCCAGCAGTCTGAGGACAGCCCTCGGATCCTACGAGCAGTACTTC.

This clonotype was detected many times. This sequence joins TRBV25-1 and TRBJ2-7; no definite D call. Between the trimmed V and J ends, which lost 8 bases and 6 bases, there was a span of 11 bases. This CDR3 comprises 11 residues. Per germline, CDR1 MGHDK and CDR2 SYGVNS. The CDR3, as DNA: TGTGCCAGCTCAGCCGAGAGCGAGCAGTACTTC. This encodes CASSAESEQYF.

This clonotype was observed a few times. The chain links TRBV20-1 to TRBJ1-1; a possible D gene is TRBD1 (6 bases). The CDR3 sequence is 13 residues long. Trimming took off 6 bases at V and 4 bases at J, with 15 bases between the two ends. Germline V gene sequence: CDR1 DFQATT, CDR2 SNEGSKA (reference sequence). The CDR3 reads CSAPRQVGTEAFF. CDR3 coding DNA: TGCAGTGCACCACGACAGGTGGGCACTGAAGCTTTCTTT.

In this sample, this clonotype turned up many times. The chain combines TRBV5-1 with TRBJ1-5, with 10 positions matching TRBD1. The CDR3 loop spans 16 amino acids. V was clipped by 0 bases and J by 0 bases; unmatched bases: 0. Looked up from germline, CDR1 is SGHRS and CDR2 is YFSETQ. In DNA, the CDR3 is TGCGCCAGCAGCTTGGGGGACAGGGGTAGCAATCAGCCCCAGCATTTT. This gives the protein CASSLGDRGSNQPQHF. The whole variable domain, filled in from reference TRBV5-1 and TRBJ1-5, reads KAGVTQTPRYLIKTRGQQVTLSCSPISGHRSVSWYQQTPGQGLQFLFEYFSETQRNKGNFPGRFSGRQFSNSRSEMNVSTLELGDSALYLCASSLGDRGSNQPQHFGDGTRLSIL.

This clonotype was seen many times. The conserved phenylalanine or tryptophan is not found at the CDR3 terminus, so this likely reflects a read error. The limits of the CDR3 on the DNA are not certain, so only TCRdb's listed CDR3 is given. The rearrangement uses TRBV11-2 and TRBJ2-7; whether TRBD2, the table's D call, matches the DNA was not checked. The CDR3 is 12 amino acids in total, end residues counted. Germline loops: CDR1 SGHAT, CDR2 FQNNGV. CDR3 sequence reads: CASSLGGLSPAS.

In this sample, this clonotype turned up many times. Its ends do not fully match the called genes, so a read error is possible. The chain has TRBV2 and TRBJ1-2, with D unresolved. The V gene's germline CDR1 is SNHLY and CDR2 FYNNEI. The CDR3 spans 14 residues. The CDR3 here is CASSEFHSNSGYTF. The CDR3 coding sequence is TGTGCCAGCAGTGAATTTCACAGCAACTCTGGCTACACCTTC.

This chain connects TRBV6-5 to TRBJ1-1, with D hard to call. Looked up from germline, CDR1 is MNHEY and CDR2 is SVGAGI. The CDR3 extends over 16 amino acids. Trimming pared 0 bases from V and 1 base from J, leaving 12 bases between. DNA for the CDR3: TGTGCCAGCAGTTACTCGTCTGGTCCTCCGAACACTGAAGCTTTCTTT. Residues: CASSYSSGPPNTEAFF.

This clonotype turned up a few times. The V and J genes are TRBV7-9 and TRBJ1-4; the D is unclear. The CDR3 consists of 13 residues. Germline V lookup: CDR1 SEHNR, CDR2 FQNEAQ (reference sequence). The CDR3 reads CARVGSTNEKLFF. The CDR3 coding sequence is TGTGCTAGAGTGGGGTCGACTAATGAAAAACTGTTTTTT.

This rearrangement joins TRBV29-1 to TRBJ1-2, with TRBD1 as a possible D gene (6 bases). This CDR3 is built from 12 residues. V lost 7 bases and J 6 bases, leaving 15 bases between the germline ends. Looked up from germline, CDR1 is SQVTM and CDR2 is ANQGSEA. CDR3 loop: CSADRSSHGYTF. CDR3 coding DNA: TGCAGCGCGGACAGATCAAGCCATGGCTACACCTTC.

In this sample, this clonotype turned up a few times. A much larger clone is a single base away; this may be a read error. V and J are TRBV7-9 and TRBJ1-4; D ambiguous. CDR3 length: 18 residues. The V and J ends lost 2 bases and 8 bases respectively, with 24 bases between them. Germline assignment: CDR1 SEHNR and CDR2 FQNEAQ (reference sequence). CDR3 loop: CASSLTLPPDSGGEKLFF. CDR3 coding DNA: TGTGCCAGCAGCTTAACGCTGCCCCCTGATTCAGGCGGAGAAAAACTGTTTTTT.

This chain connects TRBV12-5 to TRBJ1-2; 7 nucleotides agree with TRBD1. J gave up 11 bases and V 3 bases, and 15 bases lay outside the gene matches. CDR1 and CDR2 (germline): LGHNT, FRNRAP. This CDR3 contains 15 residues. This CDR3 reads CASGLADRSPLRYTF. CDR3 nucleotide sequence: TGTGCTAGTGGTTTAGCGGACAGGTCCCCTTTGAGGTACACCTTC.

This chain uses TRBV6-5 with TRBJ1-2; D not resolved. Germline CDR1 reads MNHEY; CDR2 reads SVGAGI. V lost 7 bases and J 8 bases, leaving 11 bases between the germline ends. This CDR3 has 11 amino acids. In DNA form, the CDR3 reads TGTGCCAGCATTTTAACGGGGGGCTACACCTTC. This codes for CASILTGGYTF.

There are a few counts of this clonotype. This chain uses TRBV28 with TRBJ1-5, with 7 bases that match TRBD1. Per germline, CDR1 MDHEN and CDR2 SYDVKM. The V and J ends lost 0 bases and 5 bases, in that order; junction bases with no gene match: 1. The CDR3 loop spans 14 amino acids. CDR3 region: CASSLWRGHQPQHF. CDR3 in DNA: TGTGCCAGCAGTTTATGGAGGGGGCATCAGCCCCAGCATTTT.

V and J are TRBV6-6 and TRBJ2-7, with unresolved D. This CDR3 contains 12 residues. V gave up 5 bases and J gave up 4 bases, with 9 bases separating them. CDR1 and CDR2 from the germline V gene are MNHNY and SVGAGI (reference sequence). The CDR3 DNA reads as TGTGCCAGCAGTGACATTCTTTACGAGCAGTACTTC. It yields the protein CASSDILYEQYF.

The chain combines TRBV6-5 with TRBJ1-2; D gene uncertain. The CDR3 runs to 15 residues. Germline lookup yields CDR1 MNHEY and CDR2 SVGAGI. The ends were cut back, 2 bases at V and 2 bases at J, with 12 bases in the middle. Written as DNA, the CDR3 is TGTGCCAGCAGTTACAGGGCAACAATAAACTATGGCTACACCTTC. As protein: CASSYRATINYGYTF.

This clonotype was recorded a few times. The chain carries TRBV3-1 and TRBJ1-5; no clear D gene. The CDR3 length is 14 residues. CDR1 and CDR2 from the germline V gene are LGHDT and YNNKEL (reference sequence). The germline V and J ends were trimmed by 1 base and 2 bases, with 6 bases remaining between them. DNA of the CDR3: TGTGCCAGCAGCCAAGTCCGAGGCAATCAGCCCCAGCATTTT. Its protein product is CASSQVRGNQPQHF.

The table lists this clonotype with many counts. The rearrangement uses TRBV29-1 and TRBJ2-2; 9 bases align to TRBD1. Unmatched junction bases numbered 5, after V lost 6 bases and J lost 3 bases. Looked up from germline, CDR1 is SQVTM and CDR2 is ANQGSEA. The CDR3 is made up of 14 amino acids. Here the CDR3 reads CSVGRTGDTGELFF. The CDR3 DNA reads TGCAGCGTAGGACGGACAGGGGACACCGGGGAGCTGTTTTTT.

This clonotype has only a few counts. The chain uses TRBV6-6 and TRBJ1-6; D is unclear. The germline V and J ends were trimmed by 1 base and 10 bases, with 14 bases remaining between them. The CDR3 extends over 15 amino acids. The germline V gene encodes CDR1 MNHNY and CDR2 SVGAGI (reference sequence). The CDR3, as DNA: TGTGCCAGCAGTTACTTCCCGGCAGGCTTGTCACCCCTCCACTTT. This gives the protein CASSYFPAGLSPLHF.

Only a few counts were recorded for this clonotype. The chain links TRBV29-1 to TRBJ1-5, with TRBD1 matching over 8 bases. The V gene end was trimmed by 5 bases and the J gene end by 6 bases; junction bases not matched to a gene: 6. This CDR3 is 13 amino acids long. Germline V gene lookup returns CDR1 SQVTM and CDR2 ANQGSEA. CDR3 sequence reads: CSVSTGGGQPQHF. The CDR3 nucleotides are TGCAGCGTTTCAACAGGGGGAGGTCAGCCCCAGCATTTT. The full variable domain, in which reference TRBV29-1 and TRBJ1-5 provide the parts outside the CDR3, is SAVISQKPSRDICQRGTSLTIQCQVDSQVTMMFWYRQQPGQSLTLIATANQGSEATYESGFVIDKFPISRPNLTFSTLTVSNMSPEDSSIYLCSVSTGGGQPQHFGDGTRLSIL.

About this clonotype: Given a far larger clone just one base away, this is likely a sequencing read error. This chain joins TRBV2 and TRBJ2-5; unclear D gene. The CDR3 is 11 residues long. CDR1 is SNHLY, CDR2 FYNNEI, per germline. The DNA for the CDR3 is TGTGTCAGCAGTTACAGCGAGACCCAGTACTTC. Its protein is CVSSYSETQYF.

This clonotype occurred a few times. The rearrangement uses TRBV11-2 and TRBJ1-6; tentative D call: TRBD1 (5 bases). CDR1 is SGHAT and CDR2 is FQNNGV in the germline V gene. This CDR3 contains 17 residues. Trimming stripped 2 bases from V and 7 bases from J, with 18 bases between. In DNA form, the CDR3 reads TGTGCCAGCAGCTTATCTGTGGCAGGGATTAGAAATTCACCCCTCCACTTT. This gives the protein CASSLSVAGIRNSPLHF.

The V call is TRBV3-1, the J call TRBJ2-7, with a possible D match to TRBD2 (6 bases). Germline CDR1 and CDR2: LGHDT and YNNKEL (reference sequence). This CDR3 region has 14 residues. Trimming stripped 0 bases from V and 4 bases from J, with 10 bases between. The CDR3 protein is CASSQEDAGYEQYF. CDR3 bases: TGTGCCAGCAGCCAAGAAGATGCGGGATACGAGCAGTACTTC.